This TCR beta chain stems from a study of control samples from healthy donors and cancer patients. Sequenced by immunoSEQ multiplex PCR; TCRdb stores in-frame clones only, minus some. The data contain over 150,000 clones, 96% of them singletons. The CDR3 length is 15 residues. Trimming left V 0 bases short and J 1 base short, with 12 bases between. The germline V gene encodes CDR1 GTSNPN and CDR2 SVGIG (reference sequence). Sequenced material: blood. The source of this sequence is a woman aged 25 to 39 in good health. This chain connects TRBV30 to TRBJ1-1; no definite D call. The CDR3 DNA reads as TGTGCCTGGAGTGTGATAATAGGGAGGAACACTGAAGCTTTCTTT. It yields the protein CAWSVIIGRNTEAFF.